This T cell receptor beta chain came from a study of T-cell reconstitution after alpha-beta-depleted transplantation in children. With respect to this clonotype: As yet, its antigen is unknown.

Unique molecular identifiers were used in preparing the TCRbeta library. MiXCR, run by TCRdb on the PCR reads, gives a single entry per CDR3 protein. The profile covers some 460,000 distinct CDR3 sequences, with 15% to 20% appearing a single time and roughly 27% taken by the ten largest. The CDR3 extends over 15 amino acids. V lost 3 bases and J lost 1; bases outside the gene matches: 4. Study observations and caveats: As was reported, about two months after transplant, alpha-beta T cells came from several hundred expanded graft clones.

The V and J genes are TRBV12-3 or TRBV12-4 and TRBJ2-3, with 7 bases aligning to TRBD2. The clonotype comes from a boy less than two years old who had a stem cell transplant for Wiskott-Aldrich syndrome, so the T cells may come from the graft donor. Specimen: PBMCs, mostly from graft donor cells, collected 360 days after TCRalphabeta/CD19-depleted stem cell transplant. The CDR3 protein is CASSFGRERTDTQYF. Here the CDR3 DNA reads TGTGCCAGCAGTTTCGGGCGGGAGCGCACAGATACGCAGTATTTT.